This T cell receptor beta chain was sequenced for a study of CD8 T cells in Susac syndrome (dated by TCRdb to the late 2010s). Describing the broader study: Among the sequenced Susac syndrome patients, five or six had clinically active disease and under 10 were in clinical remission. At blood withdrawal, Susac syndrome patients were therapy-naive, treated with corticosteroids (with IVIg additionally given to some), or treated with IVIg alone. Repertoire sequencing was used to test whether CD8+ T cell activation and differentiation in Susac syndrome was antigen driven. Clonality of the CD8+ T cell repertoire was compared between over ten healthy donors, roughly 14 Susac syndrome patients and some 15 multiple sclerosis patients. The full study reports these points: The study acknowledged that relatively few individuals were included in the TCR sequencing and HLA analysis. CD8+ repertoires in Susac syndrome showed clonal expansion, which was highest in CD8+ TEMRA cells and was greater in clinically active patients than in remitting patients. Roughly 15 and five Susac-specific public clones were found in the total CD8+ and CD8+ TEMRA repertoires, respectively.

RNA was extracted using the RNeasy kit, and about 0.5 to 1 ug of the RNA was reverse transcribed with random hexamers. TCR beta CDR3 regions were amplified with the immunoSEQ multiplex PCR assay covering 54 Vbeta and 13 Jbeta segments. Bias from PCR amplification was corrected by using a synthetic template baseline for primer optimization and for computational correction. As for how the authors treated the data: Reads were assigned to V, D and J genes according to IMGT and analyzed in immunoSEQ Analyzer, with only productive sequences retained. Clonality was calculated as one minus the Shannon entropy normalized by log2 of the number of productive unique sequences. Public and private clones were assessed among the 100 most prevalent clones of each patient and control. Clones were defined as Susac-specific if absent from the healthy and MS cohorts, from over a thousand published viral clones and from other ImmuneACCESS disease sequences. Starting from the raw public reads, TCRdb applied fastp trimming at Q25, assembled clones with MiXCR and retained in-frame beta chains. When rows share a CDR3 protein, they turn into one entry using the most common DNA and genes. The V and J calls were not made by the authors but by TCRdb's processing. The sample contains 100,000 to 110,000 distinct CDR3 sequences, 95% of them found a single time. Roughly 0.29% of the sample is taken by the ten largest.

CDR1 and CDR2 are drawn from the germline V gene: SQVTM, ANQGSEA. V loses 7 bases at its end and J loses 4 bases; junction bases beyond the gene matches: 3. The CDR3 runs 11 residues from the cysteine to the phenylalanine. The read is trimmed to its CDR3 DNA, 33 bases read in frame from base 1. Peripheral blood CD8+ and CD4+ T cells from healthy donors, Susac syndrome patients and multiple sclerosis patients were profiled using high-throughput TCR beta sequencing. Susac syndrome patients met recently defined diagnostic criteria for definite or probable disease. Bulk CD8+ and CD4+ T cells were purified by magnetic negative isolation, whereas CD8+ TEMRA cells were enriched by FACS. Blood was drawn into EDTA tubes, processed within 24 hours, and PBMCs were isolated by density gradient centrifugation. PBMCs destined for TCR sequencing were cryopreserved in liquid nitrogen and later thawed in a 37 °C water bath. Purity of sorted or isolated CD4+, CD8+ and CD8+ TEMRA cells was at least 90%.

About this clonotype: Its specific antigen is unknown. Base qualities are not provided; no much larger clone lies one nucleotide away.

Sequenced: CD8+ T cells from PBMCs. The sequence came from a human donor with Susac syndrome. The sequence joins TRBV29-1 to TRBJ1-2; the junction holds 7 bases that match TRBD1. CDR3 loop: CSGGDSYGYTF. The DNA is TGCAGCGGTGGGGACAGCTATGGCTACACCTTC.